This record looks at one T cell receptor beta chain sequence and its context. This sample stems from a study of control samples from healthy donors and cancer patients. The table came from immunoSEQ multiplex PCR; TCRdb's copy has only in-frame clones and leaves some out. The repertoire includes over 90,000 clones, around 89% of them detected once, and 15% to 20% sits in the top ten. The CDR3 runs to 17 residues. V dropped 11 bases and J dropped 1 base, with 26 bases sitting between them. CDR1 is SEHNR and CDR2 is FQNEAQ in the germline V gene (reference sequence). The clonotype originates from a man aged 60 to 69 with lung cancer. Sequenced material: PBMCs. The chain combines TRBV7-9 with TRBJ2-5, with D possibly being TRBD1 (7 bases). The CDR3 DNA is TGTGCCGGCCGCCAGGAGGGGGCGGTAGGGGCCCAAGAGACCCAGTACTTC. It encodes CAGRQEGAVGAQETQYF.